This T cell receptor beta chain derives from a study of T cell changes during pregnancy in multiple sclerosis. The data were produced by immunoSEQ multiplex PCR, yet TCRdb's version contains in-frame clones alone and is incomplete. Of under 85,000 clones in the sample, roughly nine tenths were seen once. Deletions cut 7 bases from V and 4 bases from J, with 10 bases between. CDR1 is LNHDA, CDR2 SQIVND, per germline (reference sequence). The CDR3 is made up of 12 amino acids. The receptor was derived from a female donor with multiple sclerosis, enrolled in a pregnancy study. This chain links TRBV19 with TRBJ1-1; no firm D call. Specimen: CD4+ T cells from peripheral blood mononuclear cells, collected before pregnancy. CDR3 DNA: TGTGCCAGTACGGGGTTCAGCACTGAAGCTTTCTTT. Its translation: CASTGFSTEAFF.